This TCR beta chain emerged from a study of spatial heterogeneity in lung cancer. Each CDR3 protein gets one entry after TCRdb re-called the 5' RACE reads with MiXCR. The repertoire includes 39,000 or so distinct CDR3 sequences, around 7.5% of them detected once, and approximately 30% sits in the top ten. Time point meaning: sample taken at primary tumor resection. This CDR3 is built from 16 residues. From germline, CDR1 is SGHRS and CDR2 YFSETQ. The germline V and J ends were trimmed by 4 bases and 2 bases, with 16 bases remaining between them. The TCR sequence derives from a male donor with early-stage non-small cell lung cancer. Specimen: PBMCs, collected at surgery. The J gene is TRBJ2-1, the V gene TRBV5-1; the D gene is possibly TRBD2 (6 bases). CDR3 sequence (DNA): TGCGCCAGCAGCCGGGACGGGGGTCGTACCTACAATGAGCAGTTCTTC. Translating gives CASSRDGGRTYNEQFF.